The entry that follows covers one T cell receptor beta chain sequence. The specificity of this receptor is unknown. No base quality information exists; no much larger clone differs at one position. Donors were approximately 42 systemically healthy Caucasian individuals from Russia aged roughly 6 to 95 years. Each donor gave about 10 milliliters of peripheral blood, drawn into EDTA-treated Vacutainer tubes. PBMCs were isolated by Ficoll-Paque density-gradient centrifugation, with at least 7 million obtained per sample. Trizol reagent was used to extract total RNA from the PBMCs, yielding at least 5.5 micrograms per sample. For every donor, an aliquot of PBMCs went through flow cytometry to measure the percentages of naive CD45RAhigh/CD27high T cells. Library generation was performed with 5' RACE. Instrument used: Illumina HiSeq 2500. A second roughly 6 to 11 cycle PCR used a sample-barcoded 5' primer and a J-beta primer mix. A template-switch 5' adaptor carrying 12 random nucleotides introduced a unique molecular identifier onto each TCR beta cDNA molecule. Each sample yielded at least 3 million CDR3-containing paired-end reads. First-strand cDNA was synthesized from all RNA with the Mint cDNA synthesis kit, primed by a TRBC-specific oligonucleotide. All cDNA was treated with uracil-DNA glycosylase and then went through a first 18-cycle PCR with the universal primers M1SS and BC2_uni_R. The authors' analysis ran thus. Normalization of each sample was performed by random selection of 1 million high-quality reads, each carrying a distinct molecular identifier. Instead of being binned into consensus sequences, reads that shared molecular identifiers were thrown out. MiTCR, with a Q25 quality threshold and the strictest error-elimination algorithm, was used for CDR3 identification, clonotype clustering and error correction. A nonparametric unseen species model with Euler transformation was used to estimate a lower bound on total TCR beta diversity. Clones were called with MiXCR by TCRdb after fastp trimmed the public reads at Q25, and only in-frame beta chains were retained. Every distinct CDR3 protein forms one entry, paired with its most common genes and DNA. What appears here as the V and J calls and clone size reflects TCRdb's work, not the paper's. The sample includes about 400,000 distinct CDR3 sequences, with about half observed a single time. Of the sample, under 65% falls within the top ten clones.

CDR1 and CDR2 were assigned from the germline V gene (reference sequence) as DFQATT and SNEGSKA. V loses 5 bases at its end and J loses 3 bases; junction bases beyond the gene matches: 1. There are 11 amino acids in the CDR3, from cysteine to phenylalanine inclusive. CDR3 DNA is the only sequence kept; it has 33 bases, read in frame from the first base. This entry comes from a study of blood T cells in healthy people across ages (dated by TCRdb to 2015 to 2017). Regarding the research as a whole: In model experiments, roughly one uniquely barcoded TCR beta cDNA molecule per two T cells was captured by template switching. To avoid experimental bias, donors of different ages were spread randomly across the sequencing lanes. Using deep sequencing normalized with unique cDNA molecular identifiers, the study measured how TCR beta repertoire diversity changes with age. The donors were split into four age groups: young (average around 16 years), middle-aged (about 40), aged (approximately 60) and long-lived (roughly 77). The study analyzed two additional independent replicas of 1 million unique cDNA reads from the same blood draw for two donors, one aged 18 to 30 and one aged 80 or older.

Study-level results and caveats: Estimates of total diversity based on one million sequenced T cells were regarded as lower bounds and as underestimates. Donor CMV infection status was unknown, potentially confounding age-related changes in expanded clonotypes. Observed TCR beta diversity per million T cells fell roughly linearly with age, and a significant reduction was already apparent by age roughly 41. Bulk unsorted PBMC profiling prevented conclusive comparison of naive and antigen-experienced compartments. The long-lived group showed more naive CD4+ T cells, fewer expanded clones and increased TCR diversity than the aged group, suggesting age selection. The percentage of naive T cells measured by flow cytometry correlated strongly with observed TCR beta diversity.

Sequenced: blood. Recombination linked TRBV20-1 to TRBJ2-7; 7 middle bases align to TRBD2. The clonotype comes from a man aged 55 to 70 in good health. In nucleotide form, the sequence is TGCAGTGCTGGACTAGTCTACGAGCAGTACTTC. Its translation reads: CSAGLVYEQYF.